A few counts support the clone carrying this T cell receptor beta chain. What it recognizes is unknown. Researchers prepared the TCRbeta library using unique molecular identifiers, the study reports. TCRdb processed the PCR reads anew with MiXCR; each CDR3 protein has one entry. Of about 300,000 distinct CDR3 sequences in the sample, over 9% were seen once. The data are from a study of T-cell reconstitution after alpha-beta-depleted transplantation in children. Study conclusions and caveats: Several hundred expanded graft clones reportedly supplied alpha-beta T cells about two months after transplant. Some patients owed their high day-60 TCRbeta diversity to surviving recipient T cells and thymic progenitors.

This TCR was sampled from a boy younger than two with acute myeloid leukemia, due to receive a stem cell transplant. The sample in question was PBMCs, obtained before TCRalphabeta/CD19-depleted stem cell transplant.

The CDR3 loop is CASSPSTGNYEQYF. CDR3 DNA sequence: TGTGCCAGCAGCCCCTCGACAGGGAACTACGAGCAGTACTTC. V gene TRBV7-3 combines with J gene TRBJ2-7, with TRBD1 matching 7 bases. J gave up 3 bases and V 5 bases, and 7 bases lay outside the gene matches. The CDR3 extends over 14 amino acids. Looked up from germline, CDR1 is SGHTA and CDR2 is FQGTGA.